This T cell receptor beta chain comes out of a study of persistence of HIV-infected CD4 T cells. Study summary: Donors had been on suppressive ART for a median of 8 years.

General study results and limits: CMV- and Gag-responding cells had lower TCRbeta richness than CD3/CD28-responding cells.

Cells were stimulated with CMV-infected fibroblast lysates at 10 ug/mL. CD40L-negative CD69-negative CD45RO-high memory CD4+ T cells were sorted as populations depleted of antigen-responding cells. Stimulated PBMCs had first been depleted of CD8+ T cells. The J segment lost 10 bases and the V segment lost 3 bases, leaving 3 bases of the junction unmatched. The CDR3 runs 12 residues. Looked up from germline, CDR1 is SGHRS and CDR2 is YFSETQ. Comments on this clone: Its specificity is not known.

Sequencing used immunoSEQ version 4 in survey mode. Template was genomic DNA at about 9.3 ng/uL, with up to about 1 ug used per sample. The repertoire was sequenced with immunoSEQ multiplex PCR; TCRdb's copy has only in-frame clones and lacks some. The repertoire holds fewer than 35,000 clones, 82% seen once, with about 6% in the top ten. The material sequenced was CD4+ T cells sorted from PBMCs after roughly 18-hour stimulation, taken from a patient who received antiretroviral therapy. The chain is built from TRBV5-1 and TRBJ2-1; 8 bases fit TRBD2. The TCR sequence derives from an adult woman with HIV who was CMV-seropositive. In DNA, the CDR3 is TGCGCCAGCAGCTCTAGCGGGCCCGAGCAGTTCTTC. Amino acids: CASSSSGPEQFF.